Sequencing of this TCR beta chain was carried out in a study of blood T cell repertoires in COVID-19. V was shortened by 4 bases and J by 7 bases, with 14 bases between the two germline ends. CDR1 and CDR2 (germline): MNHEY, SVGEGT. This CDR3 has 14 residues. In the original analysis: Amplification from reference gene primers served as the basis for estimated nucleated cell counts. TCRdb keeps only in-frame clones here, not all; method: immunoSEQ multiplex PCR. That table is the source of V, J and clone size, and D and trimming were worked out from the DNA. The sample lists 90,000 to 130,000 clones, roughly 82% occurring once.

The sample consisted of peripheral blood. This chain links TRBV6-2 or TRBV6-3 with TRBJ1-5, with D perhaps matching TRBD1 (6 bases). This TCR derives from a woman aged 55-70 years with acute or convalescent COVID-19. The CDR3 loop is CASSSRNRVQPQHF. The CDR3 DNA sequence: TGTGCCAGCAGTTCAAGGAACAGGGTACAGCCCCAGCATTTT.